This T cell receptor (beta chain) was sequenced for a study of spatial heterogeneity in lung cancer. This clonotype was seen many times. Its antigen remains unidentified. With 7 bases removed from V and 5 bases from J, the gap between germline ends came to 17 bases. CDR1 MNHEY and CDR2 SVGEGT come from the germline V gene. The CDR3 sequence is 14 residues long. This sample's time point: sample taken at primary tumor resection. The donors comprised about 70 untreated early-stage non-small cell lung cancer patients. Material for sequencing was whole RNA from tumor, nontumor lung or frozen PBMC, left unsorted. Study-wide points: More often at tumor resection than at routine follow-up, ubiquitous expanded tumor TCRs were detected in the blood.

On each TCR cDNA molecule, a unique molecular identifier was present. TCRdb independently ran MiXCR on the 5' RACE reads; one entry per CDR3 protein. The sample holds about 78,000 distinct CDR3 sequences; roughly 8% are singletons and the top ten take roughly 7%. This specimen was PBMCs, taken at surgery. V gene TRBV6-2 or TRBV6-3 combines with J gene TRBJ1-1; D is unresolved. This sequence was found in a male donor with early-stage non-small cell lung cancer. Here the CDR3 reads CASITVGVGTEAFF. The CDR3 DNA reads TGTGCCAGCATTACCGTTGGGGTAGGGACTGAAGCTTTCTTT.